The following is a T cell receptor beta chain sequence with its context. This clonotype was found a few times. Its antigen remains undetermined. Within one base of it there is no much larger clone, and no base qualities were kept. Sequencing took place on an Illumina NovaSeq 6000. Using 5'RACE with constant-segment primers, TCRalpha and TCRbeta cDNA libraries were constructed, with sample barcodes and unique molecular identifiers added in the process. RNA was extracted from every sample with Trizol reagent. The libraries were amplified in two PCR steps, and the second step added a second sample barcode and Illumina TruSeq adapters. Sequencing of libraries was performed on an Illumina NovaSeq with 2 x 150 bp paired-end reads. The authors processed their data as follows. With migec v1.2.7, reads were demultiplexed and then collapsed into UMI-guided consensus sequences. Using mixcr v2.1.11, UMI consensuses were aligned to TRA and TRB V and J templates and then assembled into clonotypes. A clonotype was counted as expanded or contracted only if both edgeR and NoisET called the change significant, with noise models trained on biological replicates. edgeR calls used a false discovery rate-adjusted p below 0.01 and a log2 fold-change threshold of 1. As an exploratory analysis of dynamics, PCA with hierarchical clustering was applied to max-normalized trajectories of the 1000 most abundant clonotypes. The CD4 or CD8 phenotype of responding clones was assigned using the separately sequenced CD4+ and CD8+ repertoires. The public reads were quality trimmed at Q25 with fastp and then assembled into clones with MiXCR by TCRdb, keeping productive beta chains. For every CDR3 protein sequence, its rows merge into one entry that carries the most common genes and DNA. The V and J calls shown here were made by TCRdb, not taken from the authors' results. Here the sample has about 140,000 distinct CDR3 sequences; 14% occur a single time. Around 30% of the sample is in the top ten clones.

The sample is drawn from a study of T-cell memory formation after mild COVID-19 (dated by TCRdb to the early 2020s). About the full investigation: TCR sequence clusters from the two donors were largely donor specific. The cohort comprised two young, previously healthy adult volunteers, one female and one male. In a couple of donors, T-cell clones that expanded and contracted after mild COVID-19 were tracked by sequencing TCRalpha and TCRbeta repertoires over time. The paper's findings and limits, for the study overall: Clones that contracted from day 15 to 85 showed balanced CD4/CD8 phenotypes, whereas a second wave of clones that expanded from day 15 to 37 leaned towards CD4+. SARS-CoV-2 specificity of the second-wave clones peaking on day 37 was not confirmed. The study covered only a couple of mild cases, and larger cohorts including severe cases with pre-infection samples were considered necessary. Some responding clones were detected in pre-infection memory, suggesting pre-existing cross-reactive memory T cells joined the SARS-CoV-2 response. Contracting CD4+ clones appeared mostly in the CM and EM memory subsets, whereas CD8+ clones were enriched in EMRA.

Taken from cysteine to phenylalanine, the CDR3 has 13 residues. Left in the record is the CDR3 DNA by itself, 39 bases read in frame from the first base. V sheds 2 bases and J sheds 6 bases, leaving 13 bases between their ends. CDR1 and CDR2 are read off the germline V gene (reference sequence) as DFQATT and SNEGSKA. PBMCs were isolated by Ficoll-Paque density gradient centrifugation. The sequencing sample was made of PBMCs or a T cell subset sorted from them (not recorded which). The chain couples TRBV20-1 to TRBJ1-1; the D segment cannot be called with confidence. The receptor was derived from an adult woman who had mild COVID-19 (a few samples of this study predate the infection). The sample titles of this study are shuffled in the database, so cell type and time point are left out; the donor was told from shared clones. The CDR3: CSARWAREAEAFF. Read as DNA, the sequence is TGCAGTGCTAGATGGGCCCGTGAAGCTGAAGCTTTCTTT.